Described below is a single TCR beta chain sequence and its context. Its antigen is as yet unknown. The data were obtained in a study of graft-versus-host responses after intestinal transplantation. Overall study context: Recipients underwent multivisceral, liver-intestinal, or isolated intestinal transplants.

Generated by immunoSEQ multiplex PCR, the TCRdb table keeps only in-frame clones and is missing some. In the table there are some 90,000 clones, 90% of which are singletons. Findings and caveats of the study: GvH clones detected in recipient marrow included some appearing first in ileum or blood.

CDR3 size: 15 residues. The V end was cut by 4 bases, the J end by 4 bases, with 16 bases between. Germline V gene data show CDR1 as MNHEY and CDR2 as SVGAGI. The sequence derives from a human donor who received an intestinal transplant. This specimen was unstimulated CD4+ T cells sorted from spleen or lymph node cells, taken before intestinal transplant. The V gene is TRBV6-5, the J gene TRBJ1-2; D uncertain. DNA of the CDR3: TGTGCCAGCAGTTTGGAGTCCCGAGGTGGCTATGGCTACACCTTC. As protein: CASSLESRGGYGYTF.